The 30 T cell receptor beta chains in this list originate from one sample, sequenced in a study of T cell changes during pregnancy in multiple sclerosis. Some clones are missing from TCRdb's copy, which holds only in-frame ones; the method was immunoSEQ multiplex PCR. The sample has tens of thousands of clones; 75% to 95% are singletons. This material consisted of peripheral blood, taken after pregnancy. All receptors derive from a female donor in good health, enrolled as a control in a pregnancy study.

This chain connects TRBV19 to TRBJ1-2; the D is unclear. CDR1 and CDR2 from the germline V gene are LNHDA and SQIVND (reference sequence). The CDR3 is 11 residues long. V was trimmed by 4 bases and J by 9 bases, leaving 9 bases between them. The CDR3 is CASSRADRYTF. Written as DNA, the CDR3 is TGTGCCAGTAGTAGGGCAGATCGCTACACCTTC.

The chain combines TRBV5-4 with TRBJ2-7; possibly TRBD2 for D (5 bases). The CDR3 length is 14 residues. V was pared by 3 bases and J by 0 bases, with 10 bases between. The germline CDR1 and CDR2 sequences are SGHNT and YYREEE (reference sequence). The CDR3 nucleotides are TGTGCCAGCAGCTGGGAGATGAGCTCCTACGAGCAGTACTTC. Encoded protein: CASSWEMSSYEQYF. The variable domain in full, completed from reference TRBV5-4 and TRBJ2-7, reads ETGVTQSPTHLIKTRGQQVTLRCSSQSGHNTVSWYQQALGQGPQFIFQYYREEENGRGNFPPRFSGLQFPNYSSELNVNALELDDSALYLCASSWEMSSYEQYFGPGTRLTVT.

The chain carries TRBV2 and TRBJ1-1, with a weak D call TRBD1 (6 bases). Trimming stripped 5 bases from V and 4 bases from J, with 17 bases between. The CDR3 covers 15 residues. In germline, CDR1 is SNHLY, CDR2 FYNNEI. CDR3 in amino acids: CASSLGRQDITEAFF. The DNA of the CDR3 is TGTGCCAGCAGTTTGGGGAGACAGGATATCACTGAAGCTTTCTTT.

The rearrangement links TRBV7-3 to TRBJ1-2, with D tentatively TRBD1 (5 bases). V lost 5 bases and J lost 4, with 14 bases in between. CDR1 and CDR2 (germline): SGHTA, FQGTGA. The CDR3 has 14 residues. The DNA of the CDR3 is TGTGCCAGCAGCCCTCTCGGGGGTGGCTATGGCTACACCTTC. Amino acid sequence: CASSPLGGGYGYTF.

This sequence joins TRBV30 and TRBJ2-5; D not resolved. This CDR3 contains 12 residues. The V and J ends lost 0 bases and 5 bases respectively, with 7 bases between them. Germline V CDR1 and CDR2: GTSNPN, SVGIG (reference sequence). The CDR3 DNA reads as TGTGCCTGGAGTGTACGGCGGGAGACCCAGTACTTC. Amino acids: CAWSVRRETQYF.

V is TRBV18 and J is TRBJ2-1, with 9 bases aligning to TRBD1. Germline loops: CDR1 KGHSH, CDR2 LQKENI. The CDR3 covers 17 residues. The V and J ends lost 0 bases and 4 bases, in that order; junction bases with no gene match: 7. The CDR3 DNA is TGTGCCAGCTCACCACCGGAACAGGGGGCAACTTACAATGAGCAGTTCTTC. Protein product: CASSPPEQGATYNEQFF.

The V gene is TRBV18, the J gene TRBJ2-3; possible D gene TRBD2, 7 bases. The CDR3 sequence is 14 residues long. The V gene's germline CDR1 is KGHSH and CDR2 LQKENI. Trimming left V 4 bases short and J 5 bases short, with 13 bases between. The CDR3 sequence: CASSLGGALDTQYF. The CDR3 DNA is TGTGCCAGCTCACTAGGGGGGGCCTTAGATACGCAGTATTTT.

J is TRBJ2-1 and V is TRBV11-2, with D possibly TRBD1 on 7 matching bases. The CDR3 consists of 16 residues. From germline, CDR1 is SGHAT and CDR2 FQNNGV. Trimming pared 3 bases from V and 0 bases from J, leaving 12 bases between. DNA for the CDR3: TGTGCCAGCAGCTTCCCAGGGGGGAGCTCCTACAATGAGCAGTTCTTC. It yields the protein CASSFPGGSSYNEQFF.

The chain carries TRBV9 and TRBJ1-5, with D perhaps TRBD1 (5 bases). This CDR3 has 15 residues. Per germline, CDR1 SGDLS and CDR2 YYNGEE. V was clipped by 0 bases and J by 3 bases, with 10 bases between them. CDR3 amino acids: CASSVDWTINQPQHF. Here the CDR3 DNA reads TGTGCCAGCAGCGTAGATTGGACAATCAATCAGCCCCAGCATTTT.

The chain has TRBV6-5 and TRBJ2-7; 11 positions match TRBD2. From germline, CDR1 is MNHEY and CDR2 SVGAGI. The V gene end was trimmed by 2 bases and the J gene end by 5 bases; junction bases not matched to a gene: 5. This CDR3 is 15 amino acids long. CDR3 in amino acids: CASSYRGTSGHEQYF. DNA of the CDR3: TGTGCCAGCAGTTACCGCGGGACTAGCGGCCACGAGCAGTACTTC.

This clone was detected only once. Compared with germline, one end of the junction differs, possibly owing to a read error. The V call is TRBV5-6, the J call TRBJ1-1; TRBD1 might be the D (6 bases). The CDR3 loop spans 14 amino acids. Germline V gives CDR1 SGHDT, CDR2 YYEEEE. The CDR3 loop reads CASSLEGGNTEAFF. The CDR3 DNA follows: TGTGCCAGCAGTTTGGAAGGGGGGAACACTGAAGCTTTCTTT.

This clone was counted once. This chain links TRBV5-4 with TRBJ2-7; 8 nucleotides match TRBD1. CDR3 size: 14 residues. The J segment lost 5 bases and the V segment lost 4 bases, leaving 8 bases of the junction unmatched. Germline V gene data show CDR1 as SGHNT and CDR2 as YYREEE (reference sequence). For the CDR3, the DNA is TGTGCCAGCAGCCATCAGACAGGGGCACACGAGCAGTACTTC. It is translated as CASSHQTGAHEQYF.

V usage is TRBV4-1 and J usage is TRBJ1-5, with D possibly TRBD1 on 5 matching bases. Germline lookup yields CDR1 MGHRA and CDR2 YSYEKL. The CDR3 runs 13 residues. Trimming stripped 6 bases from V and 7 bases from J, with 13 bases between. The CDR3 DNA follows: TGCGCCAGCAGAGGCGGGGCCCTACAGCCCCAGCATTTT. Residues: CASRGGALQPQHF.

This chain connects TRBV4-2 to TRBJ2-1; D possibly corresponds to TRBD1 (5 bases). V was clipped by 0 bases and J by 0 bases, with 12 bases between them. This CDR3 is built from 17 residues. CDR1 LGHNA and CDR2 YNFKEQ come from the germline V gene. CDR3 nucleotides: TGTGCCAGCAGCCAAGATCAACAGGCGAGCTCCTACAATGAGCAGTTCTTC. Residues: CASSQDQQASSYNEQFF.

The V and J genes are TRBV9 and TRBJ2-6, with TRBD1 identical over 8 bases. This CDR3 region has 18 residues. Germline lookup yields CDR1 SGDLS and CDR2 YYNGEE. The V gene end was trimmed by 4 bases and the J gene end by 0 bases; junction bases not matched to a gene: 9. CDR3 in amino acids: CASSSTGGKVSGANVLTF. For the CDR3, the DNA is TGTGCCAGCAGCAGCACAGGGGGTAAAGTCTCTGGGGCCAACGTCCTGACTTTC.

The chain is built from TRBV7-2 and TRBJ2-7; 10 nucleotides match TRBD1. With V trimmed by 5 bases and J by 5 bases, 9 bases remained unmatched. Germline loops: CDR1 SGHTA, CDR2 FQGNSA. The CDR3 runs to 15 residues. The CDR3 DNA follows: TGTGCCAGCAGCATCCAAGGGACAGGGGACCACGAGCAGTACTTC. Its protein product is CASSIQGTGDHEQYF.

V usage is TRBV20-1 and J usage is TRBJ2-7, with 8 bases matching TRBD2. Per the germline V gene, CDR1 is DFQATT and CDR2 is SNEGSKA (reference sequence). This CDR3 spans 11 amino acids. The junction had 5 bases not matched to a gene; V was cut back by 7 bases and J by 6 bases. CDR3 protein: CSGNGGGEQYF. CDR3 sequence (DNA): TGCAGTGGCAACGGGGGGGGCGAGCAGTACTTC.

This clone was picked up one time. The chain joins TRBV5-6 to TRBJ1-4, with TRBD1 identical over 7 bases. The germline V gene has CDR1 SGHDT and CDR2 YYEEEE. There are 15 residues in the CDR3. V lost 4 bases to trimming and J lost 8 bases; unmatched junction nucleotides: 11. For the CDR3, the DNA is TGTGCCAGCAGCCCGCCCGGGACAGTGCCGGAAAAACTGTTTTTT. It specifies CASSPPGTVPEKLFF.

This clone was seen a single time. This chain uses TRBV14 with TRBJ2-1; no clear D gene. Germline CDR1 SGHDN, CDR2 FVKESK. The V and J ends lost 1 base and 0 bases respectively, with 7 bases between them. The CDR3 spans 15 residues. The CDR3 nucleotides are TGTGCCAGCAGCCAAGGAACAGACTCCTACAATGAGCAGTTCTTC. It translates to CASSQGTDSYNEQFF.

This clone came up a few times. The chain recombines TRBV11-2 with TRBJ1-1, with TRBD1 identical over 7 bases. Trimming at V came to 7 bases and at J to 7 bases, leaving 9 bases not matched to a gene. The germline gives CDR1 SGHAT, CDR2 FQNNGV. The CDR3 sequence is 13 residues long. This chain's CDR3 is CASKGGGQDEAFF. The DNA for the CDR3 is TGTGCCAGCAAGGGTGGAGGACAGGATGAAGCTTTCTTT.

The chain links TRBV9 to TRBJ2-3; 9 bases line up with TRBD2. Germline V gene sequence: CDR1 SGDLS, CDR2 YYNGEE. This CDR3 is built from 17 residues. Losses at the gene ends were 5 bases for V and 3 bases for J; bases not matched to a gene: 13. CDR3 DNA sequence: TGTGCCAGCAGTTCCCAGGTTAGCGGGGGATTGACAGATACGCAGTATTTT. It codes for CASSSQVSGGLTDTQYF.

The chain links TRBV25-1 to TRBJ2-7; 7 nucleotides align to TRBD1. V lost 1 base, J lost 7 bases, and 10 bases stayed unmatched. This CDR3 comprises 15 residues. CDR1 MGHDK and CDR2 SYGVNS come from the germline V gene. The CDR3 sequence is CASSELGTELGEQYF. In DNA form, the CDR3 reads TGTGCCAGCAGTGAATTAGGGACAGAGTTAGGGGAGCAGTACTTC.

The chain is built from TRBV15 and TRBJ1-4, with D possibly being TRBD1 (5 bases). Germline values: CDR1 LNHNV, CDR2 YYDKDF (reference sequence). Trimming took 0 bases from V and 7 from J, leaving 15 bases between them. The CDR3 loop spans 16 amino acids. The CDR3 DNA follows: TGTGCCACCAGCAGAGATGGCCGGGCCGGGGGTGAAAAACTGTTTTTT. Amino acids: CATSRDGRAGGEKLFF.

J is TRBJ2-1 and V is TRBV29-1; 7 positions match TRBD1. The V and J ends lost 6 bases and 7 bases, in that order; junction bases with no gene match: 9. From germline, CDR1 is SQVTM and CDR2 ANQGSEA. The CDR3 contains 13 residues. The CDR3 spells CSVPGTVRNEQFF. The DNA of the CDR3 is TGCAGCGTCCCGGGGACAGTCAGGAATGAGCAGTTCTTC.

The chain links TRBV5-1 to TRBJ1-2; D is perhaps TRBD1 (5 bases). Germline values: CDR1 SGHRS, CDR2 YFSETQ. V lost 0 bases, J lost 6 bases, and 15 bases lay in between. The CDR3 is 15 residues long. CDR3 coding DNA: TGCGCCAGCAGCTTGGAAAGCAGGGTGATGGATGGCTACACCTTC. Translation gives CASSLESRVMDGYTF.

The rearrangement uses TRBV14 and TRBJ2-2; D gene ambiguous. V lost 2 bases, J lost 4 bases, and 8 bases lay in between. From germline, CDR1 is SGHDN and CDR2 FVKESK. The length of the CDR3 is 14 residues. In DNA form, the CDR3 reads TGTGCCAGCAGCCAAAGTGGCTTCACCGGGGAGCTGTTTTTT. Amino acid sequence: CASSQSGFTGELFF. Drawing the rest from reference TRBV14 and TRBJ2-2, the complete variable domain is EAGVTQFPSHSVIEKGQTVTLRCDPISGHDNLYWYRRVMGKEIKFLLHFVKESKQDESGMPNNRFLAERTGGTYSTLKVQPAELEDSGVYFCASSQSGFTGELFFGEGSRLTVL.

The rearrangement joins TRBV20-1 to TRBJ1-2; D is perhaps TRBD1 (6 bases). Looked up from germline, CDR1 is DFQATT and CDR2 is SNEGSKA (reference sequence). The CDR3 extends over 11 amino acids. CDR3 protein: CRTGRDYGYTF. In DNA form, the CDR3 reads TGCAGGACAGGTCGGGACTATGGCTACACCTTC.

The chain joins TRBV28 to TRBJ1-2, with a possible D match to TRBD1 (5 bases). Trimming shortened V by 7 bases and J by 3 bases, and 15 bases separated the two germline ends. CDR3 length: 14 amino acids. CDR1 and CDR2 from the germline V gene are MDHEN and SYDVKM. The CDR3 region has the DNA TGTGCCAGCACCCCCCCGGGACTATACTATGGCTACACCTTC. It codes for CASTPPGLYYGYTF.

The rearrangement joins TRBV10-1 to TRBJ2-3, with 11 bases that match TRBD1. Trimming cost V 6 bases and J 0 bases; bases outside gene matches: 11. The CDR3 runs to 18 residues. The V gene's germline CDR1 is WNHNN and CDR2 SYGVQD (reference sequence). In DNA form, the CDR3 reads TGCGCCAGCAGGGGACAGGGGGAACTAGCGGCGAGCACAGATACGCAGTATTTT. Protein: CASRGQGELAASTDTQYF.

The rearrangement uses TRBV2 and TRBJ2-2; D might be TRBD2 (5 bases). The CDR3 runs 13 residues. V was cut by 6 bases and J by 1 base, with 6 bases left in between. CDR1 SNHLY and CDR2 FYNNEI come from the germline V gene. The CDR3 DNA reads as TGTGCCAGCAGGAGGGAGAACACCGGGGAGCTGTTTTTT. The encoded protein is CASRRENTGELFF.